This T cell receptor (beta chain) was retrieved from a study of blood T cell repertoires in COVID-19. About the research overall: COVID-19 samples collected from the United States, Italy and Spain covered acute and convalescent phases. T cells, B-cell-depleted T cells, or PBMCs provided the cDNA or gDNA that served as material.

The CDR3 loop spans 11 amino acids. Trimming removed 3 bases at V and 7 bases at J, with 9 bases between. From germline, CDR1 is GTSNPN and CDR2 SVGIG (reference sequence). As handled by the study authors: From reference gene primer amplification, estimates of nucleated cell counts were derived. Method: immunoSEQ multiplex PCR; TCRdb's copy keeps in-frame clones and lacks some. The DNA was the basis for D and trimming; V, J and clone size are from that table. The sample holds roughly 200,000 clones, approximately 88% seen once. The sequence was obtained from a man aged 40-55 years with acute or convalescent COVID-19. The sequenced sample consisted of peripheral blood. The rearrangement uses TRBV30 and TRBJ1-1; D is uncertain. Written as DNA, the CDR3 is TGTGCCTGGAGGGAGAGAGGTGAAGCTTTCTTT. Its protein is CAWRERGEAFF.